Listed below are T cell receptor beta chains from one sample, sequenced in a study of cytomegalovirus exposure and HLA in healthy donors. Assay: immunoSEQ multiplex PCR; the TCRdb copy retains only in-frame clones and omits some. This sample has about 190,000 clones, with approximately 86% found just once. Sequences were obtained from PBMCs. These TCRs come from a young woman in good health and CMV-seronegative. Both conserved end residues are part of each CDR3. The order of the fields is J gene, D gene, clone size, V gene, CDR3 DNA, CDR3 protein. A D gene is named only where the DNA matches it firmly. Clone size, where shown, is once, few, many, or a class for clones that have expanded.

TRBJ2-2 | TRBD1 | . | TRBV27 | TGTGCCAGCAGTACCCGACAGGGGCTTAACACCGGGGAGCTGTTTTTT | CASSTRQGLNTGELFF
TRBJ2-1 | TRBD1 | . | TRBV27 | TGTGCCAGTTTACCAGGGGGCAATCAAGGAGAGCAGTTCTTC | CASLPGGNQGEQFF
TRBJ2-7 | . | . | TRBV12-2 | TGTGCAAGTCGCCAACGGCAACAGGGGCGCACCTACGAGCAGTACTTC | CASRQRQQGRTYEQYF
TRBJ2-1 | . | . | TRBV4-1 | TGCGCCAGCAGCCCGGAAGTGGGGGGCAATGAGCAGTTCTTC | CASSPEVGGNEQFF
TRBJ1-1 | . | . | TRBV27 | TGTGCCAGCAGTTTAACAGGAGGGCAATCTGAAGCTTTCTTT | CASSLTGGQSEAFF
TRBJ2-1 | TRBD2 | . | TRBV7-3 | TGTGCCAGCAGCTTAAGGACTAGCGGAATTAATGAGCAGTTCTTC | CASSLRTSGINEQFF
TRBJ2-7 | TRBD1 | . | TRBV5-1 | TGCGCCAGCAGCTGGAGGACAGGGGGGGTCTCCTACGAGCAGTACTTC | CASSWRTGGVSYEQYF
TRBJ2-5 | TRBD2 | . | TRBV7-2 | TGTGCCAGCAGCCCCCTCGGGACTAGCTTTAAAGAGACCCAGTACTTC | CASSPLGTSFKETQYF
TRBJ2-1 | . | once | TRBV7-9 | TGTTCCAGCAGCTTACGGGGTAGCGGCCTCGGCAATGAGCAGTTCTTC | CSSSLRGSGLGNEQFF
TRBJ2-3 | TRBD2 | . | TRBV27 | TGTGCCAGCGGGCTAGCGGGAGGGCCTGGAGCTGTAGATACGCAGTATTTT | CASGLAGGPGAVDTQYF
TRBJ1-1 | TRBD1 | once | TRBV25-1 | TGTGCCAGCAGTGACCCCAGGACAGGGGATACTGAAGCTTTCTTT | CASSDPRTGDTEAFF
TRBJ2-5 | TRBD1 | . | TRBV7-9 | TGTGCCAGCAGCTTACGCTCAGGGGGCGGAACCCGAGAGACCCAGTACTTC | CASSLRSGGGTRETQYF
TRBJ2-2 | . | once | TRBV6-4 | TGTGCCAGCAGTCGGTTCTCCCACGATCCCGGGGAGCTGTTTTTT | CASSRFSHDPGELFF
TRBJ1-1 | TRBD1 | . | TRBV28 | TGTGCCAGCAGTTCACCCGGGACAGGGTTGAACACTGAAGCTTTCTTT | CASSSPGTGLNTEAFF
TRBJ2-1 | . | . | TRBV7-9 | TGTGCCAGCAGCTCCCCGGAGGACTTATACAATGAGCAGTTCTTC | CASSSPEDLYNEQFF
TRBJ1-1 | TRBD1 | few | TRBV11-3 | TGTGCCAGCAGCTTAAGAGGAGCGACAGGGACCGAGGGAAGAACTGAAGCTTTCTTT | CASSLRGATGTEGRTEAFF
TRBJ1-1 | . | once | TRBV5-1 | TGCGCCAGCACCGGAGGGGACTTGAACACTGAAGCTTTCTTT | CASTGGDLNTEAFF
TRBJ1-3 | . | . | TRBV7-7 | TGTGCTAGCAGCCCAGGACAGGGAAACACCATATATTTT | CASSPGQGNTIYF
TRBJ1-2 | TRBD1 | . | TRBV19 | TGTGCCAGTAGTCTCCCAGGGGGCTATGGCTACACCTTC | CASSLPGGYGYTF
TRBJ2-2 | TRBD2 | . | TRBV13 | TGTGCCAGCAGCAGGACTAGCGGGAGAACGGGTAGCGGGGAGCTGTTTTTT | CASSRTSGRTGSGELFF
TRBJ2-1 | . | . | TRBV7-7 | TGTGCTAGCAGCTCCGACAGCTACAATGAGCAGTTCTTC | CASSSDSYNEQFF
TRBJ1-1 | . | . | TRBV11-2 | TGTGCCAGCAGCTCCCCCAGGGTCAACACTGAAGCTTTCTTT | CASSSPRVNTEAFF
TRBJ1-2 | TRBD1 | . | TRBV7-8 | TGTGCCAGCAGCTGGCCCAAAGGGGGCGCTGGGTCTAACTATGGCTACACCTTC | CASSWPKGGAGSNYGYTF
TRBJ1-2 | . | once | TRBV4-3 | TGCGCCAGCAGCCAAGTTAGGGGCGCGGACTACACCTTC | CASSQVRGADYTF
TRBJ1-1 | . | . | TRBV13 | TGTGCCAGCAGCTTAAGCGGACAGATGAACACTGAAGCTTTCTTT | CASSLSGQMNTEAFF
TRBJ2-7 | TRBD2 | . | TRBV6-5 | TGTGCCAGCAGCCAACTAGCGGGAGCGTCCTACGAGCAGTACTTC | CASSQLAGASYEQYF
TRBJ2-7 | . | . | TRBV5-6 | TGTGCCAGCAGCTTTAGACAGATACCCTACGAGCAGTACTTC | CASSFRQIPYEQYF
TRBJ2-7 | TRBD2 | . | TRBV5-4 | TGTGCCACCCGGGGACTAGCGGATAGCTCCTACGAGCAGTACTTC | CATRGLADSSYEQYF
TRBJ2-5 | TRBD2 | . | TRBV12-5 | TGTGCTAGTGGTCTGGGCCTAGCGGGCCAAGAGACCCAGTACTTC | CASGLGLAGQETQYF
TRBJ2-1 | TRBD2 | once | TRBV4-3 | TGCGCCAGCAGCCAACCGGGACTAGCGGGCGGTGAGCAGTTCTTC | CASSQPGLAGGEQFF
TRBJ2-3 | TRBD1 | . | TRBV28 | TGTGCCACCACGACAGGGGGTACAGATACGCAGTATTTT | CATTTGGTDTQYF
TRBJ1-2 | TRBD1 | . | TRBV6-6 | TGTGCCAGCAGTTCGAGGACAGGGGGTTTTGGCTACACCTTC | CASSSRTGGFGYTF
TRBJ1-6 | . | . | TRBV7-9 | TGTGCCAGCGGGGCTTCACCCCTCCACTTT | CASGASPLHF
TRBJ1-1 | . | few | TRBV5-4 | TGTGCCAGCAGCTTGGGTGGGAGACCGGGGGAGATAGCTTTCTTT | CASSLGGRPGEIAFF
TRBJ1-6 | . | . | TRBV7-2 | TGTGCCAGCAGCTTAGGTTTAGGGGGGGGGAGGTATAATTCACCCCTCCACTTT | CASSLGLGGGRYNSPLHF
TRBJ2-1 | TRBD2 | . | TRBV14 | TGTGCCAGCAGCCAGGCTAAACCGGGACTAGCGGGAAGGTCCTACAATGAGCAGTTCTTC | CASSQAKPGLAGRSYNEQFF
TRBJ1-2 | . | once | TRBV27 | TGTGCCAGCAGTCATATTACCAGCGGTAACTATGGCTACACCTTC | CASSHITSGNYGYTF
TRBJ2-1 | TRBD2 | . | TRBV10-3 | TGTGCCATCAGTCGACTAGCGGGAGCCCGAGGGTCCTACAATGAGCAGTTCTTC | CAISRLAGARGSYNEQFF
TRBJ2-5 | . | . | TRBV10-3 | TGTGCCATCAGTGAGAGCGAAACGACCCAAGAGACCCAGTACTTC | CAISESETTQETQYF
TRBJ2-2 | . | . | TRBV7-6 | TGTGCCAGCAGCTCCTTAGCGGAGCTATCCGGGGAGCTGTTTTTT | CASSSLAELSGELFF
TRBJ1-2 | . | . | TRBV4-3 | TGCGCCAGCAGCCAATTTACCACAGGGCTGTATGGCTACACCTTC | CASSQFTTGLYGYTF
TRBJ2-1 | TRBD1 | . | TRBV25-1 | TGTGCCAGCAGTGCCCCGGGACAGGTGTACAATGAGCAGTTCTTC | CASSAPGQVYNEQFF
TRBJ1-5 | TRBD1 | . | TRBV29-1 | TGCAGCGTTGTATTGACAGGGATAGACCAGCCCCAGCATTTT | CSVVLTGIDQPQHF
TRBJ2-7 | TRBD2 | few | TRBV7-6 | TGTGCCAGCAGCTTCGGACTAGATGGCGAGCAGTACTTC | CASSFGLDGEQYF
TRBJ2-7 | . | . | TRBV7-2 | TGTGCCAGCAGCACAGGATTGCTAGGAACCCACGAGCAGTACTTC | CASSTGLLGTHEQYF
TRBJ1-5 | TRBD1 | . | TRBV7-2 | TGTGCCAGCAGCTTAGGACCGACAGGGGGGAATCAGCCCCAGCATTTT | CASSLGPTGGNQPQHF
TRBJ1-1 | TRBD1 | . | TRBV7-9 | TGTGCCAGCAGCTTTCCGGGACAGGGAGGCACTGAAGCTTTCTTT | CASSFPGQGGTEAFF
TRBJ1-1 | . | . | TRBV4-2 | TGTGCCAGCAGCTCAGGGGCGAACACTGAAGCTTTCTTT | CASSSGANTEAFF
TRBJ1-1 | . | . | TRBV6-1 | TGTGCCAGCAGTGGGTGGCCGACAGAGAACACTGAAGCTTTCTTT | CASSGWPTENTEAFF
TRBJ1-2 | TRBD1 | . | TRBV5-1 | TGCGCCAGCAGCTTGGGGGCAGGGGGCGATGGCTACACCTTC | CASSLGAGGDGYTF
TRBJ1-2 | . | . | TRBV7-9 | TGTGCCAGCAGCGGAGGGGATAGCTACACCTTC | CASSGGDSYTF
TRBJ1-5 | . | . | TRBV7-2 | TGTGCCAGCAGCTTAAGGGGTAATCAGCCCCAGCATTTT | CASSLRGNQPQHF
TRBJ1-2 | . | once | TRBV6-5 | TGTGCCAGCGGGGGGGGGAGAGGCTACACCTTC | CASGGGRGYTF
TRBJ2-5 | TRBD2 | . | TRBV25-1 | TGTGCCAGCAGTGCTAGACTAGCGGGAGGGCCCACGGAGACCCAGTACTTC | CASSARLAGGPTETQYF
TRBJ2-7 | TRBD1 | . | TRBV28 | TGTGCCAGCAGTATCCTGACGACAGGGGTCTCCCATTACGAGCAGTACTTC | CASSILTTGVSHYEQYF
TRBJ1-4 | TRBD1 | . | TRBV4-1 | TGCGCCAGCAGCTATCCGGACAGGGGGAATGAAAAACTGTTTTTT | CASSYPDRGNEKLFF
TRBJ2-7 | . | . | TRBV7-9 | TGTTCCAGCAGCTCACCTCGTGGGACACAACCCTACGAGCAGTACTTC | CSSSSPRGTQPYEQYF
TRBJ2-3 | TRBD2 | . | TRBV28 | TGTGCCAGCAGTACAACGGAGCGGGGGGGCCGGGATACGCAGTATTTT | CASSTTERGGRDTQYF
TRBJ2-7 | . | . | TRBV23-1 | TGCGCCAGCAGTCAATCGAGGCGGAACTACGAGCAGTACTTC | CASSQSRRNYEQYF
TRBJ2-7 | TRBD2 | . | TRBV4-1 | TGCGCCAGCAGCCAAGATAAGGCGGGAGGGAGACACGAGCAGTACTTC | CASSQDKAGGRHEQYF